Listed here are 16 T cell receptor beta chains from one sample, sequenced in a study of T-cell memory formation after mild COVID-19. One entry per CDR3 protein results from TCRdb running MiXCR on the 5' RACE reads. The sample records around 200,000 distinct CDR3 sequences, about 10% being singletons. Sequences were obtained from PBMCs or a T cell subset sorted from them (not recorded which). The receptors derive from a man aged 18 to 35 who had mild COVID-19 (a few samples of this study predate the infection). Cell type and time point are not known.

The chain employs TRBV18 and TRBJ2-5; D is uncertain. The CDR3 sequence is 15 residues long. Germline V gives CDR1 KGHSH, CDR2 LQKENI. V was clipped by 0 bases and J by 5 bases, with 13 bases between them. The CDR3 coding sequence is TGTGCCAGCTCACCACCCGATACCGGTGGGGAGACCCAGTACTTC. It encodes CASSPPDTGGETQYF.

This clonotype was detected only a few times. The chain employs TRBV19 and TRBJ2-1; no clear D gene. The CDR3 runs 15 residues. The germline V gene has CDR1 LNHDA and CDR2 SQIVND (reference sequence). Trimming took off 2 bases at V and 0 bases at J, with 8 bases between the two ends. Here the CDR3 DNA reads TGTGCCAGTAGTATATATGGCGTCTCCTACAATGAGCAGTTCTTC. Translated, it gives CASSIYGVSYNEQFF.

There are a few counts of this clonotype. The CDR3 reads CASSSSGGAPYNEQFF. In DNA form, the CDR3 reads TGTGCCAGCAGCTCTAGCGGGGGGGCCCCCTACAATGAGCAGTTCTTC. The chain employs TRBV7-2 and TRBJ2-1; 12 nucleotides agree with TRBD2. The CDR3 sequence is 16 residues long. Trimming removed 4 bases from V and 2 bases from J; junction bases left unmatched: 3. The germline V gene has CDR1 SGHTA and CDR2 FQGNSA.

The sample holds many counts of this clonotype. V gene TRBV12-3 or TRBV12-4 combines with J gene TRBJ2-7; a possible D gene is TRBD1 (6 bases). The CDR3 runs to 13 residues. V was clipped by 3 bases and J by 6 bases, with 12 bases between them. The CDR3 DNA follows: TGTGCCAGCAGTTTTAACAGGGAAAGCGAGCAGTACTTC. Its translation: CASSFNRESEQYF.

The chain joins TRBV5-6 to TRBJ1-3, with TRBD1 matching over 7 bases. V shed 3 bases and J 2 bases; nucleotides not matched to a gene: 2. From germline, CDR1 is SGHDT and CDR2 YYEEEE. The CDR3 extends over 14 amino acids. The CDR3 reads CASSWGTAGNTIYF. DNA for the CDR3: TGTGCCAGCAGCTGGGGGACAGCTGGAAACACCATATATTTT. Using reference TRBV5-6 and TRBJ1-3 for the parts outside the CDR3, the full variable domain is DAGVTQSPTHLIKTRGQQVTLRCSPKSGHDTVSWYQQALGQGPQFIFQYYEEEERQRGNFPDRFSGHQFPNYSSELNVNALLLGDSALYLCASSWGTAGNTIYFGEGSWLTVV.

This clonotype was picked up many times. The genes are TRBV7-2 and TRBJ2-5, with 7 positions matching TRBD1. With V trimmed by 5 bases and J by 2 bases, 2 bases remained unmatched. In germline, CDR1 is SGHTA, CDR2 FQGNSA. This CDR3 has 13 residues. The CDR3 DNA sequence: TGTGCCAGCAGCCGGGACAGACAAGAGACCCAGTACTTC. As protein: CASSRDRQETQYF.

CDR3 sequence (DNA): TGTGCCAGCAGCCGGACCCGATACGAGCAGTACTTC. Protein product: CASSRTRYEQYF. V and J are TRBV3-1 and TRBJ2-7; no clear D. This CDR3 is 12 amino acids long. Trimming stripped 4 bases from V and 4 bases from J, with 8 bases between. Germline V lookup: CDR1 LGHDT, CDR2 YNNKEL (reference sequence).

This clonotype was observed a handful of times. This rearrangement joins TRBV19 to TRBJ1-2; 9 bases agree with TRBD1. From germline, CDR1 is LNHDA and CDR2 SQIVND (reference sequence). The CDR3 loop spans 15 amino acids. V lost 9 bases, J lost 8 bases, and 16 bases stayed unmatched. The CDR3 DNA follows: TGTGCCAGCTCCTCCTGGGACAGGGAAGATCGGGGCTACACCTTC. Its protein is CASSSWDREDRGYTF. Full variable domain (rest looked up from reference TRBV19 and TRBJ1-2): DGGITQSPKYLFRKEGQNVTLSCEQNLNHDAMYWYRQDPGQGLRLIYYSQIVNDFQKGDIAEGYSVSREKKESFPLTVTSAQKNPTAFYLCASSSWDREDRGYTFGSGTRLTVV.

This chain uses TRBV20-1 with TRBJ1-5; a possible D gene is TRBD1 (6 bases). Germline V lookup: CDR1 DFQATT, CDR2 SNEGSKA (reference sequence). This CDR3 comprises 18 residues. V was cut by 2 bases and J by 1 base, with 21 bases left in between. The CDR3 region has the DNA TGCAGTGCTAGAAATTTAAGGGGGTTAAGAATGAGCAATCAGCCCCAGCATTTT. This sequence encodes CSARNLRGLRMSNQPQHF.

V usage is TRBV4-1 and J usage is TRBJ1-2, with no clear D. V lost 4 bases to trimming and J lost 8 bases, with 20 bases between them. The CDR3 contains 15 residues. Germline loops: CDR1 MGHRA, CDR2 YSYEKL. CDR3 coding DNA: TGCGCCAGCAGCCCCACCTCCCCGCGGCCCGGAGGCTACACCTTC. Translation gives CASSPTSPRPGGYTF.

This rearrangement joins TRBV6-2 or TRBV6-3 to TRBJ1-2; no reliable D call. The CDR3 extends over 10 amino acids. Germline values: CDR1 MNHEY, CDR2 SVGEGT. The V gene lost 7 bases and the J gene lost 7 bases, with 7 bases spanning the gap. The DNA for the CDR3 is TGTGCCAGCAAAGGAGGTGGCTACACCTTC. Translation gives CASKGGGYTF.

This chain joins TRBV5-1 and TRBJ2-1, with D perhaps TRBD1 or TRBD2 (5 bases each). The germline V and J ends were trimmed by 4 bases and 15 bases, with 23 bases remaining between them. Germline V lookup: CDR1 SGHRS, CDR2 YFSETQ. The CDR3 sequence is 14 residues long. The CDR3 sequence is CASSPLGRGAHPFF. DNA for the CDR3: TGCGCCAGCAGCCCCTTGGGGCGAGGGGCGCACCCGTTCTTC.

The chain couples TRBV12-3 or TRBV12-4 to TRBJ2-2, with 7 bases lining up with TRBD2. CDR3 length: 11 residues. V lost 10 bases to trimming and J lost 7 bases; unmatched junction nucleotides: 3. The CDR3 is CATLAVGELFF. The CDR3 DNA follows: TGTGCCACCCTAGCGGTCGGGGAGCTGTTTTTT.

This clonotype was detected ten times or more. The chain employs TRBV6-5 and TRBJ2-7; the D gene is possibly TRBD1 (6 bases). Per the germline V gene, CDR1 is MNHEY and CDR2 is SVGAGI. Trimming cost V 8 bases and J 3 bases, with 11 bases left between them. The CDR3 is made up of 12 amino acids. CDR3 amino acids: CASPIRGYEQYV. The CDR3 DNA follows: TGTGCCAGCCCTATCAGGGGCTACGAGCAGTACGTC.

This clonotype has only a few counts. The gene calls are TRBV20-1 and TRBJ2-3; 8 bases map to TRBD2. Germline V lookup: CDR1 DFQATT, CDR2 SNEGSKA (reference sequence). The ends lost 2 bases at V and 0 bases at J; junction bases unmatched: 13. The CDR3 is 18 amino acids. DNA for the CDR3: TGCAGTGCTAGATTACCCCAAGGGCGGGGGGCTAGCACAGATACGCAGTATTTT. This codes for CSARLPQGRGASTDTQYF.

This chain connects TRBV6-5 to TRBJ2-3, with D possibly TRBD2 on 6 matching bases. V lost 0 bases, J lost 6 bases, and 13 bases lay in between. The CDR3 sequence is 15 residues long. Germline values: CDR1 MNHEY, CDR2 SVGAGI. CDR3 DNA sequence: TGTGCCAGCAGTTACTCAGGGACTCTCAGTGATACGCAGTATTTT. The encoded protein is CASSYSGTLSDTQYF.